This T cell receptor (beta chain) was recorded in a study of blood T cell repertoires in COVID-19 (dated by TCRdb to about 2020). About the full investigation: The collaborator samples originated in the United States, Italy and Spain and spanned the acute and convalescent phases of COVID-19. The repertoires were released in a freely available public database meant as a resource for research on the immune response to SARS-CoV-2. The samples were drawn from two sources: the first 160 participants of the ongoing ImmuneRACE study, and about 1,300 subjects contributed by 6 global collaborators. HLA class I and class II types, where available, came from metadata supplied by the sample provider rather than from assay-based typing. The prospective study material was composed of cDNA or gDNA derived from T cells, B-cell-depleted T cells, or PBMCs. Sample metadata almost always included a de-identified subject ID, COVID-19 status, age in years and sex. Subjects who had been exposed to COVID-19, were actively infected with it, or had recovered from it provided the deeply sampled blood TCRbeta repertoires that made up the dataset.

Via the germline V gene (reference sequence), CDR1 is SEHNR and CDR2 FQNEAQ. The CDR3 spans 16 residues, from the cysteine through the phenylalanine. This entry keeps only the CDR3 DNA: 48 bases, framed from base 1. Trimming takes 5 bases off V and 6 bases off J; junction bases not matched to a gene: 12. The collaborating institutions used their own protocols to collect whole blood in K2EDTA tubes. Collaborator samples were shipped for TCRbeta analysis as frozen whole blood, isolated PBMCs, or DNA extracted from either sample type. The immunoSEQ Assay, a bias-controlled multiplex PCR, was used to amplify TCRbeta CDR3 regions from genomic DNA. The paper's processing steps were these. The number of nucleated cells in each sample was estimated from the amplification of reference gene primers within the assay. To quantify the absolute abundance of each unique TCRbeta CDR3 rearrangement, sequence reads were collapsed and filtered. For each sample, productive Simpson clonality was calculated by taking the square root of Simpson's diversity index across productive rearrangements. TCRdb stores this immuneACCESS table with in-frame sequences only. Part of the clones is absent; in the studies checked, under half of the shortfall reflects unresolved V genes, and no reason is known for the rest. V and J calls and clone size are those listed in that table; D and trimming were worked out from the DNA. This sample lists about 240,000 clones; 82% were detected once. The leading ten clones occupy approximately 3.5% of the sample.

Study-level results and caveats: How much clinical and demographic metadata was included differed by source and by participant, and the metadata was provided uncurated.

A remark on this clone: Its antigen is not yet known. The record has no base qualities; no much larger clone is one base away.

The receptor comes from a woman aged 18-29 years with acute or convalescent COVID-19. This receptor chain uses TRBV7-9 and TRBJ1-5; TRBD1 agrees with 8 junctional bases. Sequences were obtained from peripheral blood. The base sequence is TGTGCCAGCAGCCTCGACGGGAACAGGGGGACTCAGCCCCAGCATTTT. Translated, this gives CASSLDGNRGTQPQHF. The CDR3 plus the reference TRBV7-9 and TRBJ1-5 genes for the other parts give the full variable domain: DTGVSQNPRHKITKRGQNVTFRCDPISEHNRLYWYRQTLGQGPEFLTYFQNEAQLEKSRLLSDRFSAERPKGSFSTLEIQRTEQGDSAMYLCASSLDGNRGTQPQHFGDGTRLSIL.